The rows below give T cell receptor beta chains drawn from one sample of a study of blood T cell repertoires in COVID-19. The repertoire was sequenced with immunoSEQ multiplex PCR; TCRdb's copy has only in-frame clones and lacks some. The table includes about 74,000 clones, about 88% detected once. Sequenced sample: peripheral blood. These TCRs come from a middle-aged man with acute or convalescent COVID-19. CDR3s include the opening cysteine and the closing phenylalanine or tryptophan. The order of the fields is J gene, V gene, CDR3 length, D gene, clone size, CDR3 protein, CDR3 DNA. D genes are given only for firm matches. Clone size is not always given. Where it is, it says once, few, many or a class for expanded clones.

J: TRBJ2-2
V: TRBV7-2
length: 16
D: TRBD2
size: few
CDR3: CASSPWTSGGTGELFF
DNA: TGTGCCAGCAGCCCCTGGACTAGCGGTGGCACCGGGGAGCTGTTTTTT

J: TRBJ2-2
V: TRBV7-9
length: 12
D: NA
size: NA
CDR3: CASSFRSGELFF
DNA: TGTGCCAGCAGCTTCCGGTCCGGGGAGCTGTTTTTT

J: TRBJ2-5
V: TRBV6-1
length: 15
D: NA
size: NA
CDR3: CASSEDPWRGETQYF
DNA: TGTGCCAGCAGTGAGGACCCGTGGAGGGGTGAGACCCAGTACTTC

J: TRBJ2-7
V: TRBV7-2
length: 14
D: NA
size: NA
CDR3: CASSLGPGTYEQYF
DNA: TGTGCCAGCAGCTTAGGTCCGGGAACCTACGAGCAGTACTTC

J: TRBJ2-1
V: TRBV19
length: 15
D: TRBD1
size: NA
CDR3: CASSTIRGSYNEQFF
DNA: TGTGCCAGTAGTACAATCAGGGGGTCCTACAATGAGCAGTTCTTC

J: TRBJ1-5
V: TRBV27
length: 16
D: TRBD1
size: NA
CDR3: CASSPGTGLSNQPQHF
DNA: TGTGCCAGCAGTCCGGGGACAGGGCTTAGCAATCAGCCCCAGCATTTT

J: TRBJ1-5
V: TRBV6-6
length: 17
D: TRBD1
size: few
CDR3: CASSRYLGQGENQPQHF
DNA: TGTGCCAGCAGTAGATATTTGGGACAGGGGGAAAATCAGCCCCAGCATTTT

J: TRBJ2-2
V: TRBV4-1
length: 15
D: TRBD1
size: NA
CDR3: CASSQPGQGAGELFF
DNA: TGCGCCAGCAGCCAGCCAGGGCAGGGGGCCGGGGAGCTGTTTTTT

J: TRBJ1-4
V: TRBV2
length: 12
D: TRBD1
size: NA
CDR3: CAIQGAREKLFF
DNA: TGTGCCATACAGGGGGCGAGGGAAAAACTGTTTTTT

J: TRBJ2-2
V: TRBV27
length: 13
D: NA
size: NA
CDR3: CASSPPGTGELFF
DNA: TGTGCCAGCAGTCCCCCGGGCACCGGGGAGCTGTTTTTT

J: TRBJ1-2
V: TRBV29-1
length: 14
D: TRBD1
size: NA
CDR3: CSVEGVRGQDGYTF
DNA: TGCAGCGTTGAAGGGGTAAGGGGGCAGGATGGCTACACCTTC

J: TRBJ1-4
V: TRBV28
length: 15
D: NA
size: NA
CDR3: CASRRRVQTNEKLFF
DNA: TGTGCCAGCAGGCGGAGGGTGCAAACTAATGAAAAACTGTTTTTT

J: TRBJ2-3
V: TRBV28
length: 17
D: TRBD2
size: NA
CDR3: CASSLFGLAGGADTQYF
DNA: TGTGCCAGCAGTTTATTTGGACTAGCGGGAGGCGCAGATACGCAGTATTTT

J: TRBJ2-3
V: TRBV10-2
length: 18
D: TRBD2
size: NA
CDR3: CASSEPRGLAGVWDTQYF
DNA: TGCGCCAGCAGTGAGCCCCGGGGACTAGCGGGGGTGTGGGATACGCAGTATTTT

J: TRBJ1-5
V: TRBV6-5
length: 13
D: TRBD1
size: NA
CDR3: CASRTGAYQPQHF
DNA: TGTGCCAGCAGAACAGGGGCCTATCAGCCCCAGCATTTT

J: TRBJ2-3
V: TRBV4-1
length: 14
D: NA
size: NA
CDR3: CASSLRLVQPTQYF
DNA: TGTGCCAGCAGCCTTAGACTAGTCCAACCCACGCAGTATTTT

J: TRBJ2-2
V: TRBV6-5
length: 13
D: NA
size: NA
CDR3: CASSSDSTGELFF
DNA: TGTGCCAGCAGTTCGGACAGCACCGGGGAGCTGTTTTTT

J: TRBJ1-5
V: TRBV6-2/TRBV6-3
length: 15
D: TRBD1
size: NA
CDR3: CASSYQGAPGQPQHF
DNA: TGTGCCAGCAGTTATCAGGGGGCCCCCGGTCAGCCCCAGCATTTT

J: TRBJ2-3
V: TRBV7-6
length: 15
D: TRBD2
size: NA
CDR3: CASSPGAGGADTQYF
DNA: TGTGCCAGCAGCCCGGGGGCGGGAGGTGCAGATACGCAGTATTTT

J: TRBJ2-5
V: TRBV3-1/TRBV3-2
length: 15
D: NA
size: NA
CDR3: CASSHNPLQGETQYF
DNA: TGTGCCAGCAGCCATAATCCACTACAGGGCGAGACCCAGTACTTC

J: TRBJ2-1
V: TRBV4-2
length: 15
D: NA
size: NA
CDR3: CASSKDGGSYNEQFF
DNA: TGTGCCAGCAGCAAAGACGGTGGCTCCTACAATGAGCAGTTCTTC

J: TRBJ2-7
V: TRBV11-3
length: 16
D: NA
size: large
CDR3: CASSPTQHFQGREQYF
DNA: TGTGCCAGCAGCCCCACCCAGCATTTCCAGGGGCGCGAGCAGTACTTC